This T cell receptor beta chain was sequenced in a study of multiple sclerosis patients with progressive multifocal leukoencephalopathy. Study-wide background: Multiple sclerosis patients on natalizumab who never developed PML served as longitudinally sampled controls.

Sequencing was at survey level. Sequencing was performed with immunoSEQ multiplex PCR; in TCRdb, only in-frame clones are kept and a portion is missing. The table has roughly 34,000 clones, around 89% seen once. Described time point: before natalizumab initiation. Every listed patient previously received interferon beta; all PML patients were women. Trimming removed 7 bases from V and 5 bases from J, with 8 bases in between. This CDR3 has 11 amino acids. The germline V gene has CDR1 MNHEY and CDR2 SVGAGI. The sequence derives from a human donor with multiple sclerosis. The rearrangement joins TRBV6-5 to TRBJ1-1, with a possible D match to TRBD1 (5 bases). Sequencing was done on a sample of PBMCs. This CDR3 reads CASKGETEAFF. The CDR3 DNA sequence: TGTGCCAGCAAAGGGGAAACTGAAGCTTTCTTT.